The next 5 T cell receptor beta chains were all read from a single sample in a study of regulatory T cells in long-lasting Graves disease. Time point reported: persistent/refractory GD, antithyroid drugs over 5 years with positive TRAb. The authors made the TCR library using RNA they extracted from PBMCs. In building TCR beta libraries, iRepertoire HTBI primers were used together with Arm-PCR of CDR3 regions. TCRdb re-called the multiplex PCR reads with MiXCR, one entry per CDR3 protein. The profile shows 400,000 to 500,000 distinct CDR3 sequences, around 23% of them singletons. The sample here was peripheral blood mononuclear cells (PBMCs), taken when the disease was refractory, from a patient treated with antithyroid drugs. All receptors come from a female donor with Graves disease.

This clonotype turned up a few times. V and J are TRBV28 and TRBJ1-2; D gene unclear. Trimming removed 6 bases from V and 4 bases from J, with 12 bases in between. CDR1 and CDR2 from the germline V gene are MDHEN and SYDVKM. This CDR3 has 13 amino acids. The DNA of the CDR3 is TGTGCCAGCAGACCGAGGGATGGCTATGGCTACACCTTC. It yields the protein CASRPRDGYGYTF.

The sample holds a few counts of this clonotype. The chain couples TRBV5-6 to TRBJ2-5; 8 nucleotides line up with TRBD1. The CDR3 totals 14 residues. V trimming: 4 bases; J trimming: 3 bases; junction bases outside the gene matches: 5. CDR1 is SGHDT and CDR2 is YYEEEE in the germline V gene. The CDR3 nucleotides are TGTGCCAGCAGCACCGGACAGGGTAAAGAGACCCAGTACTTC. Protein sequence: CASSTGQGKETQYF.

As to this clonotype: A much larger clone lies one base from this, so it may be a read error. The CDR3, as DNA: TGTGCCATCAGTGACCCCGAGGGGGGGTACACTGAAACTTTCTTT. As protein: CAISDPEGGYTETFF. This chain joins TRBV10-3 and TRBJ1-1, with D possibly being TRBD1 (6 bases). The CDR3 runs to 15 residues. Germline CDR1 ENHRY, CDR2 SYGVKD.

The V gene is TRBV10-1, the J gene TRBJ2-3; D gene unclear. V lost 4 bases and J 3 bases, leaving 8 bases between the germline ends. Germline V gene sequence: CDR1 WNHNN, CDR2 SYGVQD (reference sequence). This CDR3 has 13 residues. CDR3 sequence (DNA): TGCGCCAGCAGTGGCACCAGGACAGATACGCAGTATTTT. It is translated as CASSGTRTDTQYF.

This clonotype was found a few times. The chain combines TRBV6-5 with TRBJ2-1, with D perhaps TRBD2 (5 bases). CDR3 length equals 16 residues. The V and J ends lost 0 bases and 2 bases respectively, with 11 bases between them. Per the germline V gene, CDR1 is MNHEY and CDR2 is SVGAGI. The CDR3 loop is CASSYSSLDTYNEQFF. CDR3 DNA: TGTGCCAGCAGTTACTCGTCACTAGACACCTACAATGAGCAGTTCTTC.